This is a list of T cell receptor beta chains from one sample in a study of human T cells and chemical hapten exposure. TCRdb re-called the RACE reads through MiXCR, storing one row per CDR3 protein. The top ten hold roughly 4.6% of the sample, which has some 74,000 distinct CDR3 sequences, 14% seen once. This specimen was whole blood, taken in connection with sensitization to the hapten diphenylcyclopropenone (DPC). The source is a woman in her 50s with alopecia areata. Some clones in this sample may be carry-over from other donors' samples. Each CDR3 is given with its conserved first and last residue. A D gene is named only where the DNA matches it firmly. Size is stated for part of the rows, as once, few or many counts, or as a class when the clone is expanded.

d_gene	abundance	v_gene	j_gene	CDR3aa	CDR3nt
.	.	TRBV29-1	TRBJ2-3	CSAPVGLYGSDTQYF	TGCAGCGCCCCCGTGGGCCTCTACGGGTCAGATACGCAGTATTTT
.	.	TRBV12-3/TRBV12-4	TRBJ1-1	CASSPRMGTEAFF	TGTGCCAGCAGTCCACGGATGGGCACTGAAGCTTTCTTT
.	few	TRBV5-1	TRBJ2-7	CASSLRLSYEQYF	TGCGCCAGCAGCTTGCGCCTATCCTACGAGCAGTACTTC
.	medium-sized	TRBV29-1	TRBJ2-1	CSVGEGFGEQFF	TGCAGCGTGGGAGAGGGTTTTGGTGAGCAGTTCTTC
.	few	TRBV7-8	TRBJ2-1	CASTSRGGPPVGEQFF	TGTGCCAGCACCAGCCGAGGGGGACCCCCTGTGGGTGAGCAGTTCTTC
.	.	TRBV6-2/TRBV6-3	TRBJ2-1	CASSTRVLPPYNEQFF	TGTGCCAGCAGTACCAGGGTTCTGCCCCCCTACAATGAGCAGTTCTTC
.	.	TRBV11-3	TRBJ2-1	CASSLGGVRDEQFF	TGTGCCAGCAGCTTAGGGGGAGTAAGGGATGAGCAGTTCTTC
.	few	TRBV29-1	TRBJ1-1	CSAQEVSTEAFF	TGCAGCGCCCAGGAGGTCTCCACTGAAGCTTTCTTT
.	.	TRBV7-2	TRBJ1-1	CASSLVSLTMNTEAFF	TGTGCCAGCAGCTTAGTTTCGTTGACCATGAACACTGAAGCTTTCTTT
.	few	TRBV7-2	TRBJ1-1	CASSPGSRTEAFF	TGTGCCAGCAGCCCGGGCTCTAGGACTGAAGCTTTCTTT
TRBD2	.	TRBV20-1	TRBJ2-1	CSASDAGGIHEQFF	TGCAGTGCTAGTGATGCGGGAGGGATTCATGAGCAGTTCTTC
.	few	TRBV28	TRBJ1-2	CATLLSGALKVYTF	TGTGCCACACTTCTCTCCGGGGCCCTCAAGGTCTACACCTTC
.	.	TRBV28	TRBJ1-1	CASSTQVEAFF	TGTGCCAGCAGTACCCAAGTAGAAGCTTTCTTT
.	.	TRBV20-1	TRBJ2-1	CSARESQRTYNEQFF	TGCAGTGCTAGAGAAAGCCAGCGGACCTACAATGAGCAGTTCTTC
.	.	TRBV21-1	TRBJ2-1	CASSKGQDCDPQFF	TGTGCCAGCAGCAAGGGGCAGGACTGCGACCCCCAGTTCTTC
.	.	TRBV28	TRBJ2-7	CASSLGQWVHEQYF	TGTGCCAGCAGTTTAGGACAGTGGGTCCACGAGCAGTACTTC
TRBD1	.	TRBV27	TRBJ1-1	CASSFPGGTEAFF	TGTGCCAGCAGTTTTCCAGGGGGAACTGAAGCTTTCTTT
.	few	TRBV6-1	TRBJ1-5	CASSEEAGGPQHF	TGTGCCAGCAGTGAAGAAGCCGGGGGGCCCCAGCATTTT
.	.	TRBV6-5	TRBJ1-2	CASSYSPVVNYGYTF	TGTGCCAGCAGTTACTCGCCCGTCGTTAACTATGGCTACACCTTC
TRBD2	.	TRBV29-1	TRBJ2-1	CSVERLANEQFF	TGCAGCGTGGAGAGACTAGCGAATGAGCAGTTCTTC
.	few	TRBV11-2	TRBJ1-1	CASSQGGDEAFF	TGTGCCAGCAGTCAAGGGGGTGATGAAGCTTTCTTT
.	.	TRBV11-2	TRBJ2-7	CASSVTDRNSYEQYF	TGTGCCAGCAGCGTAACGGACAGAAACTCCTACGAGCAGTACTTC
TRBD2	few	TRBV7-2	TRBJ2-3	CASSYQRGIRTDTQYF	TGTGCCAGCAGCTACCAGCGGGGGATTCGCACAGATACGCAGTATTTT
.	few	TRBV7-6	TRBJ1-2	CASSSDRDYGYTF	TGTGCCAGCAGCTCCGACAGAGACTATGGCTACACCTTC
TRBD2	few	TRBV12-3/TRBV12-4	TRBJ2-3	CASSFLLAGGSDTDTQYF	TGTGCCAGCAGTTTTTTACTAGCGGGAGGTTCCGACACAGATACGCAGTATTTT
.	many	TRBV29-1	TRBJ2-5	CSVDRGGPQETQYF	TGCAGCGTCGATAGGGGGGGGCCACAAGAGACCCAGTACTTC
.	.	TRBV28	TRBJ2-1	CASTEAGTYNEQFF	TGTGCCTCGACAGAGGCGGGAACCTACAATGAGCAGTTCTTC
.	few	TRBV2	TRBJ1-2	CASSETWGNYGYTF	TGTGCCAGCAGTGAGACGTGGGGGAACTATGGCTACACCTTC
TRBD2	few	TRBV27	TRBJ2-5	CASSLLAGAGETQYF	TGTGCCAGCAGTTTGCTAGCGGGAGCCGGAGAGACCCAGTACTTC
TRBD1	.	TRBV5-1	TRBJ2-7	CASSPNRGSYEQYF	TGCGCCAGCAGCCCGAACAGGGGGAGCTACGAGCAGTACTTC
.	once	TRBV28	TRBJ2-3	CATQRTDTQYF	TGTGCCACCCAGCGCACAGATACGCAGTATTTT
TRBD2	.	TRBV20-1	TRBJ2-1	CSASVVASGYGEQFF	TGCAGTGCTAGCGTGGTTGCTAGCGGGTACGGTGAGCAGTTCTTC
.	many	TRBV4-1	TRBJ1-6	CASSQDRGTPNSPLHF	TGCGCCAGCAGCCAAGATCGGGGGACACCCAATTCACCCCTCCACTTT
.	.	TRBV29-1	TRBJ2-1	CSVEGRVRDNEQFF	TGCAGCGTTGAGGGCAGGGTAAGGGACAATGAGCAGTTCTTC
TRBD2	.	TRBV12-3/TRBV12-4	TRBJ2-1	CASSSSGRAMNEQFF	TGTGCCAGCAGTTCGAGCGGGAGGGCCATGAATGAGCAGTTCTTC
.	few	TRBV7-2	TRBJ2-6	CASSLASSGANVLTF	TGTGCCAGCAGCTTAGCGAGCTCTGGGGCCAACGTCCTGACTTTC
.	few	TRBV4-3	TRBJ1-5	CASSQELTARQPQHF	TGCGCCAGCAGCCAAGAATTAACGGCTCGTCAGCCCCAGCATTTT
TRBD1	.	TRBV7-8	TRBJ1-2	CASSSRQGAHGYTF	TGTGCCAGCAGCTCCCGCCAGGGGGCGCACGGCTACACCTTC
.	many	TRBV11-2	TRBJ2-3	CASSLGRGSLDTQYF	TGTGCCAGCAGCTTAGGGCGCGGCAGCTTGGATACGCAGTATTTT
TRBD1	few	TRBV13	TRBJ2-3	CASSSAGTGTDTQYF	TGTGCCAGCAGCTCCGCCGGGACAGGCACAGATACGCAGTATTTT
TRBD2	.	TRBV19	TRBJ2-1	CASSGRLAGYINEQFF	TGTGCCAGTAGTGGACGACTAGCGGGATATATCAATGAGCAGTTCTTC
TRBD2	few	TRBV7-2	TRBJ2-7	CASSLAGGTSATYEQYF	TGTGCCAGCAGCTTAGCGGGCGGGACTAGCGCAACCTACGAGCAGTACTTC
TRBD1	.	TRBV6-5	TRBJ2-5	CASSIDRVQETQYF	TGTGCCAGCAGTATCGACAGGGTCCAAGAGACCCAGTACTTC
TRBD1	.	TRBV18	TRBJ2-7	CASSPAQGASYEQYF	TGTGCCAGCTCACCTGCACAGGGGGCTTCCTACGAGCAGTACTTC
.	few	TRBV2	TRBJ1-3	CASSVVGPGNTIYF	TGTGCCAGCAGTGTGGTGGGGCCCGGAAACACCATATATTTT
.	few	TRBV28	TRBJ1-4	CASKGPGQILFF	TGTGCCAGCAAAGGCCCCGGACAGATATTGTTTTTT
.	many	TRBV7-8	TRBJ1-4	CASSLARALPEKLFF	TGTGCCAGCAGCTTAGCACGGGCCCTCCCCGAAAAACTGTTTTTT
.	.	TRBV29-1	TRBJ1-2	CSVVGHTNYGYTF	TGCAGCGTTGTGGGACATACTAACTATGGCTACACCTTC
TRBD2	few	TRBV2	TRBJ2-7	CASSRRRPGTSGGTGQYF	TGTGCCAGCAGTAGAAGGCGTCCCGGGACTAGCGGAGGGACTGGGCAGTACTTC
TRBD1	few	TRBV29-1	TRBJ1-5	CSVEDTGGDQPQHF	TGCAGCGTTGAAGATACAGGGGGAGATCAGCCCCAGCATTTT
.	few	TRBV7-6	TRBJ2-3	CASSLGLGWDTQYF	TGTGCCAGCAGCTTAGGGCTAGGCTGGGATACGCAGTATTTT
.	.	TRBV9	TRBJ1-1	CASRSLASTGAFF	TGTGCCAGCAGGAGTCTCGCCTCGACGGGGGCTTTCTTT
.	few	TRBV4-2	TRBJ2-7	CASSQGGDRHYEQYF	TGTGCCAGCAGCCAGGGAGGGGACAGACACTACGAGCAGTACTTC
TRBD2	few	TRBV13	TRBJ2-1	CASSLSGRLAGEQFF	TGTGCCAGCAGCTTATCCGGAAGGCTAGCGGGTGAGCAGTTCTTC
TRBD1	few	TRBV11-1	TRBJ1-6	CASSRKGQGAQSPLHF	TGTGCCAGCAGCCGAAAGGGACAGGGGGCGCAATCACCCCTCCACTTT